The 21 T cell receptor beta chains below were found in one sample sequenced in a study of vaccination effects on CD4 cells after COVID-19. Scientists isolated CD4+ T cells after an approximately 9-day culture period ended. Either the mRNA-1273 or the BNT162b2 vaccine was given to participants as two doses. Here immunoSEQ multiplex PCR was the method, and the copy in TCRdb shows in-frame clones only, minus some. The data contain approximately 47,000 clones, 55% to 75% of them singletons. For these TCRs, the target antigens are not known. The input for sequencing was CD4+ T cells from PBMCs cultured without peptide, taken after COVID-19 vaccination. The receptors were gathered from a human donor who received a COVID-19 vaccine.

This clone was counted a few times. The CDR3 here is CASSIDGGYGGYTF. The CDR3 nucleotides read TGTGCCAGTAGTATAGACGGGGGCTATGGTGGCTACACCTTC. V is TRBV19 and J is TRBJ1-2; D perhaps matches TRBD1 (6 bases). The germline gives CDR1 LNHDA, CDR2 SQIVND (reference sequence). Trimming shortened V by 0 bases and J by 7 bases, and 12 bases separated the two germline ends. The CDR3 spans 14 residues.

The rearrangement links TRBV11-3 to TRBJ1-3; 10 bases match TRBD1. In germline, CDR1 is SGHNT, CDR2 YENEEA. The CDR3 consists of 15 residues. V was pared by 0 bases and J by 6 bases, with 2 bases of the junction left unmatched. The CDR3 nucleotides read TGTGCCAGCAGCTTAGATGGACAGGGGGAAAACACCATATATTTT. It encodes CASSLDGQGENTIYF.

The V call is TRBV28, the J call TRBJ1-3; a weak D match, TRBD1 (6 bases). Germline V gene data show CDR1 as MDHEN and CDR2 as SYDVKM. Trimming pared 5 bases from V and 3 bases from J, leaving 11 bases between. This CDR3 region has 14 residues. CDR3 in amino acids: CASSMKGGGNTIYF. CDR3 DNA sequence: TGTGCCAGCAGTATGAAGGGGGGTGGAAACACCATATATTTT. The full variable domain, its missing parts supplied by reference TRBV28 and TRBJ1-3, is DVKVTQSSRYLVKRTGEKVFLECVQDMDHENMFWYRQDPGLGLRLIYFSYDVKMKEKGDIPEGYSVSREKKERFSLILESASTNQTSMYLCASSMKGGGNTIYFGEGSWLTVV.

V is TRBV5-5 and J is TRBJ1-4; the D is unclear. Germline V CDR1 and CDR2: SGHKS, YYEKEE (reference sequence). The V end was cut by 0 bases, the J end by 0 bases, with 9 bases between. This CDR3 is built from 16 residues. CDR3 DNA: TGTGCCAGCAGCTTGGCCATTCGTGCAACTAATGAAAAACTGTTTTTT. Protein: CASSLAIRATNEKLFF.

This sequence joins TRBV9 and TRBJ2-1; TRBD1 is a possible D gene (6 bases). Per germline, CDR1 SGDLS and CDR2 YYNGEE. Trimming left V 1 base short and J 0 bases short, with 8 bases between. This CDR3 is 15 amino acids long. Here the CDR3 reads CASSVQGNSYNEQFF. As DNA, the CDR3 is TGTGCCAGCAGCGTACAGGGGAACTCCTACAATGAGCAGTTCTTC.

The chain employs TRBV6-1 and TRBJ2-2, with TRBD2 identical over 7 bases. The J segment lost 3 bases and the V segment lost 2 bases, leaving 0 bases of the junction unmatched. This CDR3 has 14 amino acids. CDR1 MNHNS and CDR2 SASEGT come from the germline V gene. The CDR3 loop reads CASSETSDTGELFF. As DNA, the CDR3 is TGTGCCAGCAGTGAAACTAGCGACACCGGGGAGCTGTTTTTT.

The chain is built from TRBV19 and TRBJ2-1; TRBD2 aligns across 9 bases. Germline assignment: CDR1 LNHDA and CDR2 SQIVND (reference sequence). This CDR3 has 13 residues. With V trimmed by 9 bases and J by 6 bases, 6 bases remained unmatched. The CDR3 bases are TGTGCCAGCCAGGGACTAGCCGGCAATGAGCAGTTCTTC. Translated, it gives CASQGLAGNEQFF.

The chain uses TRBV11-2 and TRBJ1-6, with 8 bases lining up with TRBD1. V lost 3 bases to trimming and J lost 10 bases; unmatched junction nucleotides: 5. Per the germline V gene, CDR1 is SGHAT and CDR2 is FQNNGV. The CDR3 is made up of 14 amino acids. CDR3 protein: CASSFQGAESPLHF. CDR3 coding DNA: TGTGCCAGCAGCTTTCAGGGGGCTGAGTCACCCCTCCACTTT.

V usage is TRBV4-1 and J usage is TRBJ2-7; 10 bases fit TRBD1. CDR1 and CDR2 (germline): MGHRA, YSYEKL. CDR3 length equals 17 residues. Unmatched junction bases numbered 6, after V lost 1 base and J lost 0 bases. CDR3: CASSQVFGTGDSYEQYF. In DNA, the CDR3 is TGCGCCAGCAGCCAAGTCTTCGGGACAGGGGACTCCTACGAGCAGTACTTC.

DNA of the CDR3: TGTGCCAGCAGCTTATACAGGGGGCTGCACAATGAGCAGTTCTTC. Encoded protein: CASSLYRGLHNEQFF. The genes are TRBV7-9 and TRBJ2-1; 9 nucleotides align to TRBD1. Germline V lookup: CDR1 SEHNR, CDR2 FQNEAQ (reference sequence). Trimming took 2 bases from V and 5 from J; bases not matched to a gene: 4. There are 15 residues in the CDR3.

The chain combines TRBV10-3 with TRBJ1-1; TRBD1 matches 8 bases. Germline assignment: CDR1 ENHRY and CDR2 SYGVKD. Losses at the gene ends were 2 bases for V and 7 bases for J; bases not matched to a gene: 9. The CDR3 runs to 15 residues. The CDR3 loop is CAISEGNRGGNEAFF. In nucleotides, the CDR3 is TGTGCCATCAGTGAGGGGAACAGGGGGGGAAATGAAGCTTTCTTT.

The rearrangement links TRBV3-1 (or the pseudogene TRBV3-2) to TRBJ2-2; possible D gene TRBD2, 6 bases. V gave up 2 bases and J gave up 6 bases, with 13 bases separating them. The CDR3 has 15 residues. Germline assignment: CDR1 LGHDT and CDR2 YNNKEL (reference sequence). CDR3 sequence: CASSQRGWGAGELFF. The CDR3 DNA reads as TGTGCCAGCAGCCAACGAGGATGGGGGGCCGGGGAGCTGTTTTTT.

This clone occurred a few times. The V call is TRBV2, the J call TRBJ1-2; D call uncertain. V was clipped by 3 bases and J by 5 bases, with 10 bases between them. Germline lookup yields CDR1 SNHLY and CDR2 FYNNEI. The CDR3 contains 13 residues. CDR3 protein: CASSDGVLYGYTF. The CDR3 nucleotides are TGTGCCAGCAGTGATGGGGTGCTATATGGCTACACCTTC.

The chain uses TRBV18 and TRBJ2-7; TRBD1 matches 10 bases. Germline-derived CDR1 and CDR2 are KGHSH and LQKENI. The CDR3 length is 15 residues. With 3 bases clipped from V and 1 base from J, the junction kept 3 bases outside the gene matches. CDR3 DNA: TGTGCCAGCTCACCCGGGACAGGGGTGTCCTACGAGCAGTACTTC. Translated, it gives CASSPGTGVSYEQYF.

V gene TRBV5-1 combines with J gene TRBJ2-1; 12 bases line up with TRBD2. Germline assignment: CDR1 SGHRS and CDR2 YFSETQ. Trimming took 0 bases from V and 3 from J; bases not matched to a gene: 4. The CDR3 covers 17 residues. CDR3 loop: CASSLAPSGGGYNEQFF. CDR3 coding DNA: TGCGCCAGCAGCTTGGCTCCTAGCGGGGGGGGCTACAATGAGCAGTTCTTC. Filled out from reference TRBV5-1 and TRBJ2-1, the complete variable domain reads KAGVTQTPRYLIKTRGQQVTLSCSPISGHRSVSWYQQTPGQGLQFLFEYFSETQRNKGNFPGRFSGRQFSNSRSEMNVSTLELGDSALYLCASSLAPSGGGYNEQFFGPGTRLTVL.

V usage is TRBV11-2 and J usage is TRBJ2-1; TRBD2 is a possible D gene (5 bases). Germline CDR1 is SGHAT and CDR2 is FQNNGV. This CDR3 has 15 amino acids. V shed 0 bases and J shed 10 bases, with 16 bases lying between them. The CDR3: CASSLERPRALEQFF. In nucleotides, the CDR3 is TGTGCCAGCAGCTTAGAGCGTCCGAGGGCCCTCGAGCAGTTCTTC.

This chain links TRBV7-2 with TRBJ1-3, with D hard to call. This CDR3 spans 15 amino acids. Germline CDR1 and CDR2: SGHTA and FQGNSA. The V end lost 6 bases, the J end lost 2 bases, and 14 bases lay between the germline ends. CDR3 residues: CASSPSLSTGNTIYF. CDR3 DNA sequence: TGTGCCAGCAGTCCTAGCCTCTCTACTGGAAACACCATATATTTT.

This chain joins TRBV19 and TRBJ2-3; no definite D call. The CDR3 covers 15 residues. Germline assignment: CDR1 LNHDA and CDR2 SQIVND (reference sequence). V was pared by 1 base and J by 3 bases, with 11 bases between. CDR3 sequence reads: CASSIVGSQTDTQYF. For the CDR3, the DNA is TGTGCCAGTAGTATAGTCGGCTCGCAAACAGATACGCAGTATTTT.

The chain is built from TRBV19 and TRBJ1-2; TRBD1 agrees at 10 bases. Unmatched junction bases numbered 0, after V lost 3 bases and J lost 5 bases. The CDR3 is made up of 13 amino acids. Germline assignment: CDR1 LNHDA and CDR2 SQIVND (reference sequence). The CDR3: CASSMDRGYGYTF. Here the CDR3 DNA reads TGTGCCAGTAGTATGGACAGGGGGTATGGCTACACCTTC.

This clone has only one observation. The V call is TRBV6-5, the J call TRBJ1-2, with D possibly TRBD1 on 5 matching bases. Trimming removed 7 bases from V and 6 bases from J, with 9 bases in between. The germline CDR1 and CDR2 sequences are MNHEY and SVGAGI. The CDR3 spans 11 residues. The CDR3 region has the DNA TGTGCCAGCACCGGGACGGATGGCTACACCTTC. This sequence encodes CASTGTDGYTF.

This sequence joins TRBV24-1 and TRBJ2-5; 13 bases fit TRBD2. The CDR3 totals 16 residues. Trimming removed 4 bases from V and 3 bases from J; junction bases left unmatched: 4. Germline assignment: CDR1 KGHDR and CDR2 SFDVKD. The CDR3 coding sequence is TGTGCCACCAGTGACCCCGGGACTAGCGGGAAAGAGACCCAGTACTTC. This codes for CATSDPGTSGKETQYF.